Listed below are T cell receptor beta chains from one sample, sequenced in a study of T cell changes during pregnancy in multiple sclerosis. Assay used: immunoSEQ multiplex PCR; TCRdb lists only in-frame clones, some missing. Among over 55,000 clones listed, about 87% were seen once. The sequencing sample was made of peripheral blood from another person, used as feeder cells. Source of these receptors: a human donor whose cells served as feeder cells for cultures in a pregnancy study. The CDR3 runs from the conserved cysteine through the conserved F or W. The order of the fields is J gene, D gene, V gene, clone size, CDR3 DNA, CDR3 protein. D genes are given only for firm matches. Clone sizes are given selectively: once, few, many, or a class where the clone is expanded.

j_call: TRBJ2-6; d_call: NA; v_call: TRBV10-3; clone_size: NA; cdr3_nt: TGTGCCATCTCCAAGGGACCCGAAGGGGCCAACGTCCTGACTTTC; cdr3_aa: CAISKGPEGANVLTF
j_call: TRBJ1-4; d_call: NA; v_call: TRBV6-6; clone_size: NA; cdr3_nt: TGTGCCGGGTCAACGGGTGAAAAACTGTTTTTT; cdr3_aa: CAGSTGEKLFF
j_call: TRBJ2-7; d_call: NA; v_call: TRBV27; clone_size: NA; cdr3_nt: TGTGCCAGCAGTTTAAGTCGAGGAACAACCTCTGTGGGGCAGTACTTC; cdr3_aa: CASSLSRGTTSVGQYF
j_call: TRBJ2-3; d_call: NA; v_call: TRBV30; clone_size: NA; cdr3_nt: TGTGCCTGGAGTCCACATCGTTTCGAGGATACGCAGTATTTT; cdr3_aa: CAWSPHRFEDTQYF
j_call: TRBJ2-7; d_call: NA; v_call: TRBV19; clone_size: NA; cdr3_nt: TGTGCCAGTAGTATATCCGGGAGAGTATACGAGCAGTACTTC; cdr3_aa: CASSISGRVYEQYF
j_call: TRBJ1-5; d_call: NA; v_call: TRBV6-6; clone_size: NA; cdr3_nt: TGTGCCAGCAGATCGGCTGTGGACAATCAGCCCCAGCATTTT; cdr3_aa: CASRSAVDNQPQHF
j_call: TRBJ2-7; d_call: TRBD1; v_call: TRBV19; clone_size: NA; cdr3_nt: TGTGCCAGTTGGGGATTCGGACAGGGGAAGGTCTACGAGCAGTACTTC; cdr3_aa: CASWGFGQGKVYEQYF
j_call: TRBJ1-1; d_call: NA; v_call: TRBV19; clone_size: few; cdr3_nt: TGTGCCAGTAGTTGGGAAAGCCGCACTGAAGCTTTCTTT; cdr3_aa: CASSWESRTEAFF
j_call: TRBJ2-5; d_call: TRBD2; v_call: TRBV19; clone_size: NA; cdr3_nt: TGTGCCAGTAGGGGGGGCCTAGCGGGAGGAGAGACCCAGTACTTC; cdr3_aa: CASRGGLAGGETQYF
j_call: TRBJ2-1; d_call: TRBD1; v_call: TRBV5-5; clone_size: NA; cdr3_nt: TGTGCCAGCAAACAGGGGTTTTCCTACAATGAGCAGTTCTTC; cdr3_aa: CASKQGFSYNEQFF
j_call: TRBJ1-1; d_call: NA; v_call: TRBV19; clone_size: NA; cdr3_nt: TGTGCCAGTAGTGGGGCCGTCGGGGGCGGGAACACTGAAGCTTTCTTT; cdr3_aa: CASSGAVGGGNTEAFF
j_call: TRBJ1-2; d_call: TRBD1; v_call: TRBV7-2; clone_size: NA; cdr3_nt: TGTGCCAGCAGCTTAGTGAGGACAGGGCGCGGCTACACCTTC; cdr3_aa: CASSLVRTGRGYTF
j_call: TRBJ1-5; d_call: NA; v_call: TRBV30; clone_size: NA; cdr3_nt: TGTGCCTGGGGCGGGGGAAGCAATCAGCCCCAGCATTTT; cdr3_aa: CAWGGGSNQPQHF
j_call: TRBJ1-1; d_call: NA; v_call: TRBV5-1; clone_size: NA; cdr3_nt: TGCGCCAGCAGATATTCGGACGGCTACACTGAAGCTTTCTTT; cdr3_aa: CASRYSDGYTEAFF
j_call: TRBJ2-1; d_call: TRBD2; v_call: TRBV2; clone_size: NA; cdr3_nt: TGTGCCAGCAATCTCGGACTAGCGGGCGTTGAGCAGTTCTTC; cdr3_aa: CASNLGLAGVEQFF
j_call: TRBJ2-5; d_call: NA; v_call: TRBV4-1; clone_size: NA; cdr3_nt: TGCGCCAGCAGCCAAGATGAGTGGCCACAAGAGACCCAGTACTTC; cdr3_aa: CASSQDEWPQETQYF
j_call: TRBJ1-3; d_call: NA; v_call: TRBV4-3; clone_size: NA; cdr3_nt: TGCGCCAGCAGCCAAGTAAGGGGAAACACCATATATTTT; cdr3_aa: CASSQVRGNTIYF